One sample yielded the 14 T cell receptor beta chains listed below, sequenced in a study of cytotoxic CD8 clonotypes in ibrutinib-treated CLL. Data came from immunoSEQ multiplex PCR; TCRdb stores just in-frame clones and leaves some out. The data show some 200,000 clones, 72% seen once. Sample: PBMCs, taken after 24 months of ibrutinib treatment. Receptor source: a human donor with chronic lymphocytic leukemia.

A single count supports this clone. The chain joins TRBV7-9 to TRBJ2-3; D is unresolved. The germline gives CDR1 SEHNR, CDR2 FQNEAQ (reference sequence). This CDR3 is 15 amino acids long. V lost 6 bases, J lost 3 bases, and 16 bases lay in between. The CDR3 DNA reads as TGTGCCAGCAGACATAGGGTTTCCTCTACAGATACGCAGTATTTT. Translating it yields CASRHRVSSTDTQYF.

The rearrangement uses TRBV11-2 and TRBJ2-1; 7 bases are a match to TRBD1. J was trimmed by 7 bases and V by 0 bases; bases with no gene match: 12. In germline, CDR1 is SGHAT, CDR2 FQNNGV. The CDR3 is 17 residues long. The CDR3 DNA sequence: TGTGCCAGCAGCTTAGATTCAGGGTTCGGGACAGCTAATGAGCAGTTCTTC. Translating it yields CASSLDSGFGTANEQFF.

This clone was detected once. The rearrangement links TRBV4-2 to TRBJ1-1; 8 bases are shared with TRBD1. Germline assignment: CDR1 LGHNA and CDR2 YNFKEQ. The CDR3 has 15 residues. Trimming at V came to 1 base and at J to 4 bases, leaving 5 bases not matched to a gene. CDR3 protein: CASSQVGTGGTEAFF. The DNA of the CDR3 is TGTGCCAGCAGCCAAGTTGGGACAGGTGGCACTGAAGCTTTCTTT.

This clone has just a few counts. The chain links TRBV4-2 to TRBJ1-5; D remains unclear. V was trimmed by 2 bases and J by 6 bases, leaving 11 bases between them. The CDR3 length is 14 residues. Germline CDR1 and CDR2: LGHNA and YNFKEQ. The CDR3 here is CASSQNRAFQPQHF. CDR3 in DNA: TGTGCCAGCAGCCAAAACCGGGCCTTTCAGCCCCAGCATTTT.

A single count supports this clone. This chain connects TRBV5-4 to TRBJ2-7; D not resolved. With 1 base removed from V and 5 bases from J, the gap between germline ends came to 16 bases. The CDR3 runs to 15 residues. Germline-derived CDR1 and CDR2 are SGHNT and YYREEE (reference sequence). CDR3 in DNA: TGTGCCAGCAGCTTGCAAGGATTGACGTACCACGAGCAGTACTTC. It translates to CASSLQGLTYHEQYF. Full variable domain (missing parts from reference TRBV5-4 and TRBJ2-7): ETGVTQSPTHLIKTRGQQVTLRCSSQSGHNTVSWYQQALGQGPQFIFQYYREEENGRGNFPPRFSGLQFPNYSSELNVNALELDDSALYLCASSLQGLTYHEQYFGPGTRLTVT.

The V gene is TRBV19, the J gene TRBJ2-1; D is perhaps TRBD2 (5 bases). Germline values: CDR1 LNHDA, CDR2 SQIVND (reference sequence). Trimming left V 5 bases short and J 8 bases short, with 19 bases between. The CDR3 covers 15 residues. CDR3 in amino acids: CASSHGRGRNDEQFF. The CDR3 DNA is TGTGCCAGTAGTCACGGAAGAGGGCGGAACGATGAGCAGTTCTTC.

This sequence joins TRBV5-1 and TRBJ1-2, with 7 bases fitting TRBD1. The CDR3 loop spans 16 amino acids. V was pared by 3 bases and J by 2 bases, with 10 bases of the junction left unmatched. Germline values: CDR1 SGHRS, CDR2 YFSETQ. The CDR3 region has the DNA TGCGCCAGCAGCTCGGACCCGGGACAGCCGAACTATGGCTACACCTTC. Translation: CASSSDPGQPNYGYTF.

J is TRBJ1-1 and V is TRBV19; the match to TRBD1 covers 7 bases. Trimming at V came to 2 bases and at J to 1 base, leaving 10 bases not matched to a gene. Per the germline V gene, CDR1 is LNHDA and CDR2 is SQIVND (reference sequence). The CDR3 has 17 amino acids. The CDR3 DNA follows: TGTGCCAGTAGTATACCCAACAGGGGCCCAAGGAACACTGAAGCTTTCTTT. It specifies CASSIPNRGPRNTEAFF.

The table lists this clone with a few counts. The V and J genes are TRBV6-5 and TRBJ2-4; the D gene could be TRBD1 or TRBD2 (5 bases each). Germline-derived CDR1 and CDR2 are MNHEY and SVGAGI. V was clipped by 5 bases and J by 4 bases, with 12 bases between them. The CDR3 extends over 14 amino acids. Here the CDR3 reads CASSRDAGKNIQYF. The DNA for the CDR3 is TGTGCCAGCAGTCGGGACGCAGGGAAAAACATTCAGTACTTC.

In this sample, this clone turned up once. The chain employs TRBV9 and TRBJ2-5; TRBD1 or TRBD2 may be the D gene (8 bases each). Germline CDR1 SGDLS, CDR2 YYNGEE. The CDR3 extends over 15 amino acids. With 4 bases removed from V and 7 bases from J, the gap between germline ends came to 20 bases. In DNA form, the CDR3 reads TGTGCCAGCAGCCCATTGGACAGGGCGGGGGGGACCCAGTACTTC. Its translation: CASSPLDRAGGTQYF. Using reference TRBV9 and TRBJ2-5 for the parts outside the CDR3, the full variable domain is DSGVTQTPKHLITATGQRVTLRCSPRSGDLSVYWYQQSLDQGLQFLIQYYNGEERAKGNILERFSAQQFPDLHSELNLSSLELGDSALYFCASSPLDRAGGTQYFGPGTRLLVL.

This chain joins TRBV14 and TRBJ2-5; 10 bases fit TRBD2. Germline values: CDR1 SGHDN, CDR2 FVKESK. CDR3 length: 17 amino acids. V lost 3 bases to trimming and J lost 4 bases; unmatched junction nucleotides: 11. DNA for the CDR3: TGTGCCAGCAGCCAGCCGACAGCGGGAGGGCTTCGAGAGACCCAGTACTTC. Residues: CASSQPTAGGLRETQYF.

The chain is built from TRBV5-5 and TRBJ1-5; unclear D gene. The V end lost 1 base, the J end lost 1 base, and 9 bases lay between the germline ends. The CDR3 loop spans 15 amino acids. Per germline, CDR1 SGHKS and CDR2 YYEKEE (reference sequence). CDR3 DNA: TGTGCCAGCAGCTTGACCCCGGGCAGCAATCAGCCCCAGCATTTT. It encodes CASSLTPGSNQPQHF.

The rearrangement joins TRBV4-1 to TRBJ1-4; 10 nucleotides match TRBD1. Germline CDR1 and CDR2: MGHRA and YSYEKL. The CDR3 runs 14 residues. Germline trimming cut 0 bases from V and 8 bases from J; bases unmatched to any gene: 0. The CDR3 protein is CASSQEGQGEKLFF. DNA for the CDR3: TGCGCCAGCAGCCAAGAGGGACAGGGGGAAAAACTGTTTTTT.

This clone was seen a few times. This chain joins TRBV20-1 and TRBJ2-7, with 8 bases lining up with TRBD1. The length of the CDR3 is 10 residues. The germline V gene encodes CDR1 DFQATT and CDR2 SNEGSKA (reference sequence). Losses at the gene ends were 8 bases for V and 6 bases for J; bases not matched to a gene: 3. The DNA for the CDR3 is TGCAGTACAGGGGGGCGCGAGCAGTACTTC. Residues: CSTGGREQYF.